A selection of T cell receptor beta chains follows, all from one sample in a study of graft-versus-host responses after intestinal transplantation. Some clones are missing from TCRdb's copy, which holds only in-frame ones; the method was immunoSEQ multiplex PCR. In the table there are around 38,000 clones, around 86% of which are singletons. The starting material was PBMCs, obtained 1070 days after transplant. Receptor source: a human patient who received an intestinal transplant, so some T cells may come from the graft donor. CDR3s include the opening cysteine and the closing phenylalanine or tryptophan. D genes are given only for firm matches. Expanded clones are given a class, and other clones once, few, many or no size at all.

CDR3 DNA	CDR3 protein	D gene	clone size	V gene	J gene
TGCAGCGTCCGCGGGCTTACTTCCTACGAGCAGTACTTC	CSVRGLTSYEQYF	NA	NA	TRBV29-1	TRBJ2-7
TGTGCCAGTAGTAAGGGGCAGTCCTACAATGAGCAGTTCTTC	CASSKGQSYNEQFF	NA	few	TRBV19	TRBJ2-1
TGTGCCAGCAGCCACAGTAGCGGGATCGGGAACAATGAGCAGTTCTTC	CASSHSSGIGNNEQFF	TRBD2	NA	TRBV7-9	TRBJ2-1
TGCAGCGTCGAAGGATATCCAGGAAACACCATATATTTT	CSVEGYPGNTIYF	NA	NA	TRBV29-1	TRBJ1-3
TGTGCCAGCAGTCCGGGTCTCAACTATGGCTACACCTTC	CASSPGLNYGYTF	NA	medium-sized	TRBV9	TRBJ1-2
TGTGCCAGCAGCTTGGCCGGTCTAAGGGGCGCGGACCACTTT	CASSLAGLRGADHF	NA	NA	TRBV5-5	TRBJ1-6
TGTGCCAGCAGCTTGGGCGGGGGTAACTCACCCCTCCACTTT	CASSLGGGNSPLHF	NA	NA	TRBV5-6	TRBJ1-6
TGTGCCAGCAGCTCCGAGTTTAGCGGGAGGGCCCGGAGTGAGCAGTTCTTC	CASSSEFSGRARSEQFF	TRBD2	NA	TRBV7-2	TRBJ2-1
TGTGCCACCTCGTTGACAGGGCCTACCGGGGAGCTGTTTTTT	CATSLTGPTGELFF	TRBD1	NA	TRBV19	TRBJ2-2
TGTGCCAGCAGCCTAGGGACGGCGAACACTGAAGCTTTCTTT	CASSLGTANTEAFF	NA	NA	TRBV7-8	TRBJ1-1
TGTGCCAGCACTGAGGCTGCGGTACCCTACAATGAGCAGTTCTTC	CASTEAAVPYNEQFF	NA	once	TRBV6-1	TRBJ2-1
TGTGCCAGCAGTGTAGGGATCCCTCTCGAGCAGTACTTC	CASSVGIPLEQYF	NA	NA	TRBV2	TRBJ2-7